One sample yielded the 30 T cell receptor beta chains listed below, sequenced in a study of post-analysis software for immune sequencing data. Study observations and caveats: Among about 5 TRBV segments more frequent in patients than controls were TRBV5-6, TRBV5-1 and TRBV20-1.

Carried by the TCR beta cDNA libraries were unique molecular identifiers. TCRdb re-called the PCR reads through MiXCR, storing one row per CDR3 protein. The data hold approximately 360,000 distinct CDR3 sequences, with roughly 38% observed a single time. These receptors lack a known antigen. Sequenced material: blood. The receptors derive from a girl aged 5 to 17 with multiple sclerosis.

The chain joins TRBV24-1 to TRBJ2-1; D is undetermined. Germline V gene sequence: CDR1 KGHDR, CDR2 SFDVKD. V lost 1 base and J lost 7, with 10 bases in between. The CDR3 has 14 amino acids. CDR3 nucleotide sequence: TGTGCCACCAGTGATTTTGACGGTAGGAATGAGCAGTTCTTC. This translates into CATSDFDGRNEQFF.

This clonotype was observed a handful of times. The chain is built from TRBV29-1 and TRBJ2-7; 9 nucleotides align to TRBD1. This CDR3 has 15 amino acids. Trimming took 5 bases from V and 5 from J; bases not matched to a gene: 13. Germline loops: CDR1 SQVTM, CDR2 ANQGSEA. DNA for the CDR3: TGCAGCGTTAAGTGGAACTTGGGACAGGGCAACGAGCAGTACTTC. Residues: CSVKWNLGQGNEQYF.

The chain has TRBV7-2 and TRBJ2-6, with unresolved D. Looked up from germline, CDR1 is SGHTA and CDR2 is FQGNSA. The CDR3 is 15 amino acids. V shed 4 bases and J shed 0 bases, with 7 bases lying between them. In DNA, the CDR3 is TGTGCCAGCAGCTCCGTCGGCTCTGGGGCCAACGTCCTGACTTTC. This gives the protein CASSSVGSGANVLTF.

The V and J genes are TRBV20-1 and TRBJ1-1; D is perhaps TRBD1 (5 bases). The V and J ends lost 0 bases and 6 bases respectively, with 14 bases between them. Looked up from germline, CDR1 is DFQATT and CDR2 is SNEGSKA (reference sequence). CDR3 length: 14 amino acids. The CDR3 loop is CSARDGGARAEAFF. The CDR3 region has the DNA TGCAGTGCTAGAGATGGGGGTGCGCGGGCTGAAGCTTTCTTT.

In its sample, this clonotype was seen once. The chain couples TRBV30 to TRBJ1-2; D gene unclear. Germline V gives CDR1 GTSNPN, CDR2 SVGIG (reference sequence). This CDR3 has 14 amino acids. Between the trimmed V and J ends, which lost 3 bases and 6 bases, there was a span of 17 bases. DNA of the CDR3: TGTGCCTGGAGAGTCGGCAGGTTAGGAAATGGCTACACCTTC. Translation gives CAWRVGRLGNGYTF.

Here the CDR3 DNA reads TGTGCTAGTGGACCGGTTCCAGGCTCCTACAATGAGCAGTTCTTC. Amino acid sequence: CASGPVPGSYNEQFF. V usage is TRBV12-5 and J usage is TRBJ2-1, with D unresolved. V was cut by 6 bases and J by 0 bases, with 12 bases left in between. Looked up from germline, CDR1 is LGHNT and CDR2 is FRNRAP. The CDR3 extends over 15 amino acids.

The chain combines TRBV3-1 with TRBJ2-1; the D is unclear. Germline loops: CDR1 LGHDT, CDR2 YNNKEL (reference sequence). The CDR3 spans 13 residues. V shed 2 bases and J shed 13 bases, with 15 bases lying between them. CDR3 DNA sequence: TGTGCCAGCAGCCAAACCCGAGGAACCTTCCAGTTCTTC. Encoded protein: CASSQTRGTFQFF.

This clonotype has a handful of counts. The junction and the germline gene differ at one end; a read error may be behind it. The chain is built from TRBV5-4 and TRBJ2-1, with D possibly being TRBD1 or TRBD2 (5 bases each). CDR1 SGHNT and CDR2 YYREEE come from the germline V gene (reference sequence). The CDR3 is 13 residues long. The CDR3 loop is CAGSLIGANEQFF. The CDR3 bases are TGTGCCGGCAGCTTGATCGGGGCCAATGAGCAGTTCTTC.

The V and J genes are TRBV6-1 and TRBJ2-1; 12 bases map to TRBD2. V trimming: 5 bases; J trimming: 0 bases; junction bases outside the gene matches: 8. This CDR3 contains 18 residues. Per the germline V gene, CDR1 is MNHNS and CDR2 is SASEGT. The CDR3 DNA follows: TGTGCCAGCAGTAAAACTAGCGGGGGGTACTACTCCTACAATGAGCAGTTCTTC. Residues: CASSKTSGGYYSYNEQFF.

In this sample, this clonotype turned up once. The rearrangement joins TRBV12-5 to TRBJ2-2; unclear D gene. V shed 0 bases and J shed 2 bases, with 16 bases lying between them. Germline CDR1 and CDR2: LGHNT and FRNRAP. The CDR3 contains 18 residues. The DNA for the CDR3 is TGTGCTAGTGGTTTGGTAGGTCTCCAGAAAGATAACACCGGGGAGCTGTTTTTT. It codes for CASGLVGLQKDNTGELFF.

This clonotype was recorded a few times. CDR3 sequence: CASSPIGPGQTQYF. CDR3 coding DNA: TGTGCCAGCAGTCCGATTGGCCCGGGGCAGACCCAGTACTTC. The rearrangement uses TRBV27 and TRBJ2-5; D may be TRBD1 or TRBD2 (5 bases each). Germline V lookup: CDR1 MNHEY, CDR2 SMNVEV (reference sequence). The CDR3 runs to 14 residues. V shed 5 bases and J shed 6 bases, with 16 bases lying between them.

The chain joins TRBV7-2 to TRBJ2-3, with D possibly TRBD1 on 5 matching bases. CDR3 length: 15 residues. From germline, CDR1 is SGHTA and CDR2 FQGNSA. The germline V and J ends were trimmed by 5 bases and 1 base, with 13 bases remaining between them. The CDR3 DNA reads TGTGCCAGCAGCCCCGGCAGGGTTCGCACAGATACGCAGTATTTT. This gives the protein CASSPGRVRTDTQYF.

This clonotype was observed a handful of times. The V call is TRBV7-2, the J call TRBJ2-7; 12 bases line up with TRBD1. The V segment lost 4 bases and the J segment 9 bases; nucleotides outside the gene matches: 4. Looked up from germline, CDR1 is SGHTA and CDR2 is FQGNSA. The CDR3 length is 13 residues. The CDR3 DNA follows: TGTGCCAGCAGCTCGGGACAGGGGGCGATGCAGTACTTC. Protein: CASSSGQGAMQYF.

The CDR3 DNA is TGTGCCAGCAGTGCCGTCGACAGGGTCTATGGCTACACCTTC. This sequence encodes CASSAVDRVYGYTF. The chain joins TRBV2 to TRBJ1-2; TRBD1 matches 7 bases. This CDR3 has 14 amino acids. Germline CDR1 reads SNHLY; CDR2 reads FYNNEI. With V trimmed by 4 bases and J by 4 bases, 6 bases remained unmatched.

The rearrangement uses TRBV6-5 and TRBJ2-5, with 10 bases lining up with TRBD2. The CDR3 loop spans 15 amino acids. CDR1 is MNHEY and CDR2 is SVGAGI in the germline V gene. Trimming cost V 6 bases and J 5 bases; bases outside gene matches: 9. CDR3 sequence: CASSPSGGAFETQYF. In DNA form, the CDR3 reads TGTGCCAGCAGCCCCAGCGGGGGGGCATTTGAGACCCAGTACTTC.

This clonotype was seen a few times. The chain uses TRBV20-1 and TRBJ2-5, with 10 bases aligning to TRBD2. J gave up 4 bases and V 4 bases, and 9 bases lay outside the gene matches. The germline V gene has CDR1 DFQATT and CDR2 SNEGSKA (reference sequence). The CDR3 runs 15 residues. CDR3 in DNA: TGCAGTGCTACGTTTAGCGGGGGGAGGGGAGAGACCCAGTACTTC. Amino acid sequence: CSATFSGGRGETQYF.

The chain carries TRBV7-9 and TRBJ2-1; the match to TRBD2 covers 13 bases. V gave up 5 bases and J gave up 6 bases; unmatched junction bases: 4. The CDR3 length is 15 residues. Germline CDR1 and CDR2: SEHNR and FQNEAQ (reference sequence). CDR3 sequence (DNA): TGTGCCAGCAGCATACTAGCGGGGGGGACCAATGAGCAGTTCTTC. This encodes CASSILAGGTNEQFF. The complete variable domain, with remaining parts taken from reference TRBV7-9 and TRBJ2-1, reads DTGVSQNPRHKITKRGQNVTFRCDPISEHNRLYWYRQTLGQGPEFLTYFQNEAQLEKSRLLSDRFSAERPKGSFSTLEIQRTEQGDSAMYLCASSILAGGTNEQFFGPGTRLTVL.

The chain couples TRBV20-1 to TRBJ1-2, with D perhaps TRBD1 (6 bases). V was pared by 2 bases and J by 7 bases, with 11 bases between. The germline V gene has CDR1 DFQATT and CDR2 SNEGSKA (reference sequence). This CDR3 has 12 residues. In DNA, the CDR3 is TGCAGTGCTAGAATCAGGGGCTCTGGCTACACCTTC. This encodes CSARIRGSGYTF.

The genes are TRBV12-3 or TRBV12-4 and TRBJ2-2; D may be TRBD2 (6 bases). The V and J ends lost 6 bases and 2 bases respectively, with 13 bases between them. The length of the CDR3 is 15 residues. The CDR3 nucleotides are TGTGCCAGCAGCCCCGGGACTTCCAACACCGGGGAGCTGTTTTTT. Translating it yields CASSPGTSNTGELFF.

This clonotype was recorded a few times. CDR3 DNA: TGCGCCAGCAGCTTGGAACAGGCCTACAATGAGCAGTTCTTC. This gives the protein CASSLEQAYNEQFF. This chain links TRBV5-1 with TRBJ2-1; TRBD1 is a possible D gene (5 bases). The V end lost 0 bases, the J end lost 2 bases, and 6 bases lay between the germline ends. This CDR3 is built from 14 residues. Germline CDR1 and CDR2: SGHRS and YFSETQ.

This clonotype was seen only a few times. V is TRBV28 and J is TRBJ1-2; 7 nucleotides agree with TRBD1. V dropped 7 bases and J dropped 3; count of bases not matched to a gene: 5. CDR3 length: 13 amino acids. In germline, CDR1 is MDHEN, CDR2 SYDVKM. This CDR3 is CASTSTGYYGYTF. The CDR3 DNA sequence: TGTGCCAGCACCTCGACAGGGTACTATGGCTACACCTTC.

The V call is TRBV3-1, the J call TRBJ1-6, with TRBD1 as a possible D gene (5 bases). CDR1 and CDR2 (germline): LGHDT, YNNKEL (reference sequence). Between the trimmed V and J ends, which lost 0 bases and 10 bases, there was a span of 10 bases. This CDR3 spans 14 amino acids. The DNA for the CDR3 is TGTGCCAGCAGCCAAGATGGGGGACCATCACCCCTCCACTTT. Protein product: CASSQDGGPSPLHF.

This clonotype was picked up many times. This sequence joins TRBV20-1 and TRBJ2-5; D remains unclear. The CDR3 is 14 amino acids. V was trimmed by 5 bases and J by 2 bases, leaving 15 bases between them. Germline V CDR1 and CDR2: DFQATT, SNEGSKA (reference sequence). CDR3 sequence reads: CSAHYYYGQETQYF. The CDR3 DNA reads TGCAGTGCTCATTATTACTATGGGCAAGAGACCCAGTACTTC.

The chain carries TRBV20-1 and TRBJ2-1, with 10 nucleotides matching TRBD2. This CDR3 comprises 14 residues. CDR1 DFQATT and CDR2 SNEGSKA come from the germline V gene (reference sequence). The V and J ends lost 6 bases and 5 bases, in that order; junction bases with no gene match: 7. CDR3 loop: CSAEAGGPHNEQFF. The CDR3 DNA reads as TGCAGTGCCGAAGCGGGGGGGCCTCACAATGAGCAGTTCTTC.

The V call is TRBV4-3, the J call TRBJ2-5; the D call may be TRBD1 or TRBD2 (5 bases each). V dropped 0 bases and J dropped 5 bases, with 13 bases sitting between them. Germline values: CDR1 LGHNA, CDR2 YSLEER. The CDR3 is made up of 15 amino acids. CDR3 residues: CASSQESRGRETQYF. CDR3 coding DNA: TGCGCCAGCAGCCAAGAGTCGAGGGGCAGGGAGACCCAGTACTTC.

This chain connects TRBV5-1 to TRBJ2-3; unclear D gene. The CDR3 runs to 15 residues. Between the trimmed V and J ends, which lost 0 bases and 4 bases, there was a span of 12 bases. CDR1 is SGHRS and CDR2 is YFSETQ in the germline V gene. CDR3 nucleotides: TGCGCCAGCAGCTTGGAGGGCCACCGCGCAGATACGCAGTATTTT. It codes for CASSLEGHRADTQYF.

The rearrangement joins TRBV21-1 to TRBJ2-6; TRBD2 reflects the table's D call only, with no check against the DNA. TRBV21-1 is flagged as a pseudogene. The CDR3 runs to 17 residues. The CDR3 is CASSKARWDFTANVLTF. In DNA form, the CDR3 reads TGTGCCAGCAGCAAAGCTCGCTGGGACTTCACAGCCAACGTCCTGACTTTC.

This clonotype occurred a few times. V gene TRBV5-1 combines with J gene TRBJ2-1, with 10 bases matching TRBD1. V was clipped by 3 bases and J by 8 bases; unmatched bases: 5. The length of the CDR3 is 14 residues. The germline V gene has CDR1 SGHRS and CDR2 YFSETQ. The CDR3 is CASSYGQGGDEQFF. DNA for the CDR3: TGCGCCAGCAGCTACGGACAGGGGGGCGATGAGCAGTTCTTC. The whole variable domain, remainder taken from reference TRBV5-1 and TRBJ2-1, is KAGVTQTPRYLIKTRGQQVTLSCSPISGHRSVSWYQQTPGQGLQFLFEYFSETQRNKGNFPGRFSGRQFSNSRSEMNVSTLELGDSALYLCASSYGQGGDEQFFGPGTRLTVL.

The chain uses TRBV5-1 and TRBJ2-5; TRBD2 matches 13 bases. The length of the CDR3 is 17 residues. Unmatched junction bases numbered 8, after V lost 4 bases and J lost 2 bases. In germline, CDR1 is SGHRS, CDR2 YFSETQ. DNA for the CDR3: TGCGCCAGCAGCAAATCGATACTAGCGGGGGGGCAAGAGACCCAGTACTTC. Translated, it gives CASSKSILAGGQETQYF.

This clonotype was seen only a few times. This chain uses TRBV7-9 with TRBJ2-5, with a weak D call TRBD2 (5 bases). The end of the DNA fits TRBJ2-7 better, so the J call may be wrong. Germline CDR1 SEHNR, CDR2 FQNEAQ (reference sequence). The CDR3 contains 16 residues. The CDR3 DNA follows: TGTGCCAGCAGCTTAGGAGGTAGCGCCTCGTCCTACGAGCAGTACTTC. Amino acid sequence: CASSLGGSASSYEQYF.